The T cell receptor (beta chain) under discussion was sequenced for a study of blood T cell repertoires in COVID-19 (dated by TCRdb to the early 2020s). Concerning the study at large: The collaborator samples originated in the United States, Italy and Spain and spanned the acute and convalescent phases of COVID-19. Where available, HLA class I and class II types were taken from metadata supplied by the sample provider and were not determined by assay-based typing. A de-identified subject ID, COVID-19 status, age in years and sex were almost always included in the sample metadata. The dataset comprised deeply sampled blood TCRbeta repertoires from subjects exposed to, actively infected with, or recovered from COVID-19. A freely available public database, intended as a resource for researchers studying the immune response to SARS-CoV-2, is where the repertoires were released. The prospective study material was composed of cDNA or gDNA derived from T cells, B-cell-depleted T cells, or PBMCs. The samples were drawn from two sources: the first 160 participants of the ongoing ImmuneRACE study, and 1,200 or so subjects contributed by 6 global collaborators.

Beyond this particular receptor, the publication reports: How much clinical and demographic metadata was included differed by source and by participant, and the metadata was provided uncurated.

Participants in the prospective study were aged about 18 to 89 years, lived in 20 to 30 United States geographic areas, and enrolled through a virtual design. Cohort assignment in the prospective study relied on participant-reported clinical history from a screening survey and a study questionnaire. For ImmuneRACE Cohort 3, a participant was defined as recovered based on two consecutive negative NP/OP PCR tests, clearance by a healthcare professional, or resolution of symptoms. In the prospective study, whole blood, serum and a nasopharyngeal or oropharyngeal swab were collected from each participant by mobile phlebotomists. Over a roughly 2-month period, participants in the prospective study had the option of providing additional blood draws and questionnaires. Before DNA extraction, prospective study blood samples were shipped either frozen or at room temperature. A remark on this clone: It lacks a known antigen. Sequence at one end of the junction differs from germline and may be a read error. Other nucleotide sequences from this sample produce the same CDR3.

The immunoSEQ Assay, a bias-controlled multiplex PCR, was used to amplify TCRbeta CDR3 regions from genomic DNA. The authors processed their data as follows. Nucleated cell counts per sample were estimated from amplification of reference gene primers within the assay. To quantify the absolute abundance of each unique TCRbeta CDR3 rearrangement, sequence reads were collapsed and filtered. For each sample, productive Simpson clonality was calculated as the square root of Simpson's diversity index across productive rearrangements. The table comes from immuneACCESS by way of TCRdb, which keeps in-frame sequences with V and J called. Part of the clones is missing from these tables; in studies checked, under half for an unresolved V gene and the rest for unknown reasons. That table supplies the V and J calls and clone size; D and trimming were determined from the DNA. The sample table holds more than 400,000 clones, of which around 90% were seen once. About 0.57% of the sample lies in the top ten.

CDR1 is given as LNHDA and CDR2 as SQIVND, both from the germline V gene (reference sequence). The CDR3 contains 13 residues, cysteine and phenylalanine counted. Only the CDR3 part of the read is kept: 39 bases, read in frame from the first base. Sequencing input: PBMCs or T cells enriched from blood (not recorded which). Rearrangement joined TRBV19 to TRBJ2-3; TRBD2 fits 7 bases in the junction. The TCR was taken from a man aged 18-30 years who had recovered from COVID-19. The DNA sequence is given as TGTGCCAGTAGCATAGCGGGTACAGATACGCAGTATTTT. This yields the protein CASSIAGTDTQYF.